This T cell receptor (beta chain) was recovered during a study of T cell changes during pregnancy in multiple sclerosis. Trimming shortened V by 2 bases and J by 0 bases, and 8 bases separated the two germline ends. Germline CDR1 is SGHAT and CDR2 is FQNNGV. There are 15 residues in the CDR3. Measured with immunoSEQ multiplex PCR; TCRdb has only the in-frame clones, and not every one. The sample has about 59,000 clones; about 95% are singletons. Specimen: CD8+ T cells from peripheral blood mononuclear cells, collected after pregnancy. V gene TRBV11-2 combines with J gene TRBJ2-1, with no clear D. The source of this sequence is a female donor with multiple sclerosis, enrolled in a pregnancy study. CDR3 residues: CASSLRGNSYNEQFF. In DNA, the CDR3 is TGTGCCAGCAGCTTAAGAGGAAACTCCTACAATGAGCAGTTCTTC.